These T cell receptor beta chains were read from a single sample in a study of technical replicates of blood from a handful of donors. TCRdb's copy holds only in-frame clones and misses some; the assay was immunoSEQ multiplex PCR. The table records 100,000 or so clones, about 95% of them present only once. The sequencing input was T cells isolated from PBMCs. The source is a human donor in good health. The CDR3 runs from the conserved cysteine through the conserved F or W. The D gene is left open where the match is weak. Rows may omit the clone size; those that give it use once, few, many or a size class.

D	J	size	length	V	CDR3	DNA
-	TRBJ2-1	-	14	TRBV4-2	CASSQNADGNEQFF	TGTGCCAGCAGCCAAAACGCAGATGGCAATGAGCAGTTCTTC
-	TRBJ2-3	few	15	TRBV9	CASSLRAHGTDTQYF	TGTGCCAGCAGCCTCAGGGCACATGGAACAGATACGCAGTATTTT
-	TRBJ2-1	once	15	TRBV28	CASSLDSSYKNEQFF	TGTGCCAGCAGTTTAGATAGTAGCTACAAAAATGAGCAGTTCTTC
-	TRBJ1-4	-	15	TRBV7-9	CASSPLNRRGEKLFF	TGTGCCAGCAGCCCCCTTAACAGGAGGGGAGAAAAACTGTTTTTT
-	TRBJ2-7	-	14	TRBV4-1	CASSNTGTSYEQYF	TGCGCCAGCAGCAATACAGGGACCTCCTACGAGCAGTACTTC
-	TRBJ2-3	-	19	TRBV21-1	CASSKDGSASGASTDTQYF	TGTGCCAGCAGCAAAGATGGGTCTGCTAGCGGGGCTAGCACAGATACGCAGTATTTT
-	TRBJ2-3	-	14	TRBV27	CASSFPGGIDTQYF	TGTGCCAGCAGTTTCCCTGGGGGGATAGATACGCAGTATTTT
TRBD1	TRBJ1-5	-	15	TRBV6-5	CASSSLTGGNQPQHF	TGTGCCAGCAGTTCTCTTACAGGGGGTAATCAGCCCCAGCATTTT
TRBD2	TRBJ2-3	-	13	TRBV28	CASSLRERDTQYF	TGTGCCAGCAGTTTACGGGAGCGGGACACGCAGTATTTT
-	TRBJ1-1	-	12	TRBV29-1	CSVDSGNTEAFF	TGCAGCGTTGATTCGGGAAACACTGAAGCTTTCTTT
-	TRBJ2-1	-	11	TRBV7-8	CASSLIYEQFF	TGTGCCAGCAGCTTAATATATGAGCAGTTCTTC
-	TRBJ2-1	once	13	TRBV7-6	CASSLGERGPLFF	TGTGCCAGCAGCTTAGGGGAGAGAGGGCCTCTGTTCTTC
-	TRBJ1-1	-	16	TRBV25-1	CASSEWAGPLGTEAFF	TGTGCCAGCAGTGAATGGGCGGGCCCCCTCGGCACTGAAGCTTTCTTT
-	TRBJ2-1	-	12	TRBV7-9	CASSLQYNEQFF	TGTGCCAGCAGCTTACAGTACAATGAGCAGTTCTTC
-	TRBJ2-1	once	17	TRBV4-1	CASSLLGSREVLNEQFF	TGCGCCAGCAGCCTTCTCGGCAGCAGGGAAGTGTTGAATGAGCAGTTCTTC
-	TRBJ1-3	-	12	TRBV19	CASGQGGNTIYF	TGTGCCAGTGGGCAGGGTGGAAACACCATATATTTT